The rows below give T cell receptor beta chains drawn from one sample of a study of shared clonotypes between healthy human individuals. Profiling relied on immunoSEQ multiplex PCR, and the TCRdb table lists in-frame clones only, not all of them. This sample has fewer than 3 million clones, with roughly 92% found just once. Material for sequencing was naive CD4+ T cells from PBMCs. All receptors derive from a man aged 18 to 29 in good health. Some clones in this sample may be carry-over from other donors' samples. CDR3s include the opening cysteine and the closing phenylalanine or tryptophan. The order of the fields is J gene, V gene, clone size, D gene, CDR3 DNA, CDR3 protein. D genes are given only for firm matches. Size is omitted from some rows. Given values are once, few, many or a class for expanded clones.

TRBJ1-5,TRBV19,-,-,TGTGCCGGACCCCTCAGCAATCAGCCCCAGCATTTT,CAGPLSNQPQHF
TRBJ2-1,TRBV7-2,-,-,TGTGCCAGCAGCTTGGAAGGTGGGGACGAGCAGTTCTTC,CASSLEGGDEQFF
TRBJ1-2,TRBV5-1,-,-,TGCGCCAGCAGCTTATCCGGGACAAAGAGAGGAGGCTACACCTTC,CASSLSGTKRGGYTF
TRBJ2-2,TRBV29-1,-,-,TGCAGCGTGGGCTGGGGGACCGGGGAGCTGTTTTTT,CSVGWGTGELFF
TRBJ2-2,TRBV5-4,-,-,TGTGCCAGCAGCTCCCCCTCTAGGAACACCGGGGAGCTGTTTTTT,CASSSPSRNTGELFF
TRBJ2-2,TRBV19,-,-,TGTGCCAGTAGTACCTTTAGCGCATGGGAGCTGTTTTTT,CASSTFSAWELFF
TRBJ1-1,TRBV10-3,-,TRBD1,TGTGCCATCAGCCCGGGACAGGGGATACTCGCTGAAGCTTTCTTT,CAISPGQGILAEAFF
TRBJ1-5,TRBV7-9,-,TRBD1,TGTGCCAGCAGCTCTGACAGGGGGCGTAATCAGCCCCAGCATTTT,CASSSDRGRNQPQHF
TRBJ1-2,TRBV29-1,-,-,TGCAGCGTTGGCCCAGGGGAGATGTCCTACACCTTC,CSVGPGEMSYTF
TRBJ1-5,TRBV18,-,TRBD1,TGTGCCAGCTCACCACCGGAGGACAGGGGTGAACAGCCCCAGCATTTT,CASSPPEDRGEQPQHF
TRBJ2-4,TRBV11-2,-,TRBD1,TGTGCCAGCAGGACCCTCAGGGGACAGGAAAACATTCAGTACTTC,CASRTLRGQENIQYF
TRBJ2-7,TRBV7-9,once,-,TGTGCCAGCAGCTTCCATTCCGGTGGCGAGCAGTACTTC,CASSFHSGGEQYF
TRBJ2-7,TRBV18,-,-,TGTGCCAGCTCAGCCCTCCCAAGCGTAAGGAGCTCCTACGAGCAGTACTTC,CASSALPSVRSSYEQYF
TRBJ1-1,TRBV2,-,TRBD1,TGTGCCAGCGGGACAGGGTTGAACACTGAAGCTTTCTTT,CASGTGLNTEAFF
TRBJ2-1,TRBV28,once,-,TGTGCCAGCACTCGAGACCAAGTATCTTACAATGAGCAGTTCTTC,CASTRDQVSYNEQFF
TRBJ2-7,TRBV7-2,-,TRBD1,TGTGCCAGCAGCCGACGGACAGGGGAGTACGAGCAGTACTTC,CASSRRTGEYEQYF
TRBJ2-7,TRBV28,-,-,TGTGCCAGCAGTTTCTTATCGGGGTGGTACGAGCAGTACTTC,CASSFLSGWYEQYF
TRBJ2-2,TRBV28,-,-,TGTGCCAGCAGTACTCGGAGGGCCGGGGAGCTGTTTTTT,CASSTRRAGELFF
TRBJ1-2,TRBV6-1,-,TRBD1,TGTGCCAGCAGTGAAGCGCGGTCGACAGGGTACACCTTC,CASSEARSTGYTF
TRBJ2-5,TRBV7-3,few,-,TGTGCCAGCAGCTTAGGGCGAAACCGCCAAGAGACCCAGTACTTC,CASSLGRNRQETQYF
TRBJ2-3,TRBV19,-,-,TGTGCCAGTAGTGGGCGGGTCACAGATACGCAGTATTTT,CASSGRVTDTQYF
TRBJ2-3,TRBV7-9,-,TRBD1,TGTGCCAGCAGCCTGAAGGGACAGGGGATCACAGATACGCAGTATTTT,CASSLKGQGITDTQYF
TRBJ2-7,TRBV6-5,-,-,TGTGCCAGCAGTAAGCGGAACTCCTACGAGCAGTACTTC,CASSKRNSYEQYF
TRBJ1-2,TRBV5-6,-,TRBD1,TGTGCCAGCAGCGGGACAGGGGGCTATGGCTACACCTTC,CASSGTGGYGYTF
TRBJ1-2,TRBV7-9,-,TRBD1,TGTGCCAGCAGCTCTTCGACAGGGAACTATGGCTACACCTTC,CASSSSTGNYGYTF
TRBJ2-3,TRBV6-1,-,-,TGTGCCAGCAGTGAAGCTGGAGCGGGTCTAGATACGCAGTATTTT,CASSEAGAGLDTQYF
TRBJ1-4,TRBV28,-,-,TGTGCCAGCACCCAAAGAGGGGGGGACGAAAAACTGTTTTTT,CASTQRGGDEKLFF
TRBJ2-5,TRBV19,-,TRBD2,TGTGCCAGTAGTATTCGCGGCGGGAGGGCGGGAGAGACCCAGTACTTC,CASSIRGGRAGETQYF
TRBJ1-2,TRBV5-1,few,-,TGCGCCAGCAGTCCACAGGGATCTGGCTACACCTTC,CASSPQGSGYTF
TRBJ1-2,TRBV11-2,-,-,TGTGCCAGCAGCTTGGGACTAGGGGTTCCTAACTATGGCTACACCTTC,CASSLGLGVPNYGYTF
TRBJ2-1,TRBV19,-,-,TGTGCCAGTAGTGTCCAGGGAATGGGTAACGATGAGCAGTTCTTC,CASSVQGMGNDEQFF
TRBJ1-5,TRBV7-2,-,TRBD1,TGTGCCAGCAGCGCCAGACGGGACAGGGTGGCGGTGGGGCCCCAGCATTTT,CASSARRDRVAVGPQHF
TRBJ2-7,TRBV5-1,-,TRBD2,TGCGCCAGCAGCTTGCCCTCTAGCGGGGGGTACGAGCAGTACTTC,CASSLPSSGGYEQYF
TRBJ1-5,TRBV7-6,-,-,TGTGCCAGCAGCTTAGGACTCCGAGGTCAGCCCCAGCATTTT,CASSLGLRGQPQHF
TRBJ1-2,TRBV4-1,-,-,TGCGCCAGCAGCCAAGAGGCGTATGGCTACACCTTC,CASSQEAYGYTF
TRBJ2-1,TRBV5-1,once,TRBD1,TGCGCCAGCCGACAGGGGGCGAGGGATGAGCAGTTCTTC,CASRQGARDEQFF
TRBJ2-3,TRBV28,-,-,TGTGCCAGCACCGACGGGGGCTATACAGATACGCAGTATTTT,CASTDGGYTDTQYF
TRBJ1-2,TRBV7-3,-,-,TGTGCCAGCAGCTTAGGGGCAGGACGTTTTGATGGCTACACCTTC,CASSLGAGRFDGYTF
TRBJ2-1,TRBV5-1,-,TRBD2,TGCGCCAGCAGCCCGGGACTAGCGGGAGGGCCAGGGAATGAGCAGTTCTTC,CASSPGLAGGPGNEQFF
TRBJ1-1,TRBV2,-,-,TGTGCCAGCAGGGCCCACACAGGGACGGGCACTGAAGCTTTCTTT,CASRAHTGTGTEAFF
TRBJ1-1,TRBV14,-,-,TGTGCCAGCAGCCAAGCTGGGCAGGGGAGGACTGAAGCTTTCTTT,CASSQAGQGRTEAFF
TRBJ1-4,TRBV5-1,-,TRBD1,TGCGCCAGCAGCTTGGAGGACAGGGTAGATGAAAAACTGTTTTTT,CASSLEDRVDEKLFF
TRBJ1-1,TRBV28,-,-,TGTGCCAGCAGTCCCGCCGGGGGGAACACTGAAGCTTTCTTT,CASSPAGGNTEAFF
TRBJ2-7,TRBV7-3,-,-,TGTGCCAGCAGCTTAATGAGGACTACCTCCTACGAGCAGTACTTC,CASSLMRTTSYEQYF
TRBJ2-7,TRBV14,-,-,TGTGCCAGCAGCCAAGATCCTACAGCGGACGAGCAGTACTTC,CASSQDPTADEQYF
TRBJ2-7,TRBV19,-,-,TGTGCCAGTACTTCCGACAGTTTCTACGAGCAGTACTTC,CASTSDSFYEQYF
TRBJ2-7,TRBV15,-,-,TGTGCCACCAGCAGAGCATCCCAATTGCCCCCCTACGAGCAGTACTTC,CATSRASQLPPYEQYF